These 27 T cell receptor beta chains share one sample of origin, sequenced in a study of cytomegalovirus exposure and HLA in healthy donors (dated by TCRdb to 2016 to 2017). Libraries were constructed by the immunoSEQ multiplex PCR assay. A mixture of 60 forward primers for TCR Vbeta segments and 13 reverse primers for TCR Jbeta segments was used in the multiplex PCR. TCRdb took over this immuneACCESS table, retaining in-frame rearrangements with V and J assigned. Such tables are incomplete; in checked studies, under half of the missing clones stem from an unresolved V gene, and the remainder is unexplained. The table for this sample shows some 30,000 clones. Around 3.5% of the sample belongs to the ten largest clones. The sample consisted of PBMCs. The source is a middle-aged man in good health and CMV-seronegative.

V and J are TRBV10-3 and TRBJ2-1, with TRBD2 matching 11 bases. The germline V gene encodes CDR1 ENHRY and CDR2 SYGVKD. CDR3 length equals 15 residues. V lost 6 bases and J lost 6; bases outside the gene matches: 7. DNA for the CDR3: TGTGCCATCAGCCCCGGCACTAGCGGGAGCAATGAGCAGTTCTTC. It encodes CAISPGTSGSNEQFF.

The chain combines TRBV6-1 with TRBJ2-3; unclear D gene. The CDR3 is 14 residues long. Per the germline V gene, CDR1 is MNHNS and CDR2 is SASEGT. Trimming took 6 bases from V and 0 from J, leaving 10 bases between them. The CDR3: CASSVLSSTDTQYF. The DNA for the CDR3 is TGTGCCAGCAGCGTCCTATCTAGCACAGATACGCAGTATTTT.

The CDR3 DNA sequence: TGTGCCAGCAGCTCGCCGCGGGGGGCGAACTCCCAGCCCCAGCATTTT. Translation: CASSSPRGANSQPQHF. The chain has TRBV28 and TRBJ1-5; possibly TRBD1 for D (6 bases). V lost 6 bases, J lost 7 bases, and 22 bases lay in between. In germline, CDR1 is MDHEN, CDR2 SYDVKM. This CDR3 is built from 16 residues.

The DNA for the CDR3 is TGTGCCAGCAGTAGGGGCGGCGACTATGGCTACACCTTC. Its protein is CASSRGGDYGYTF. The chain joins TRBV6-5 to TRBJ1-2; a possible D gene is TRBD1 (5 bases). Trimming left V 5 bases short and J 3 bases short, with 10 bases between. The CDR3 extends over 13 amino acids. The germline CDR1 and CDR2 sequences are MNHEY and SVGAGI.

The CDR3 sequence is CASSLGQGALAEAFF. The CDR3 nucleotides are TGCGCCAGCAGCTTGGGACAGGGGGCTCTGGCTGAAGCTTTCTTT. The rearrangement joins TRBV5-1 to TRBJ1-1; 10 positions agree with TRBD1. This CDR3 contains 15 residues. The V segment lost 0 bases and the J segment 6 bases; nucleotides outside the gene matches: 5. Germline loops: CDR1 SGHRS, CDR2 YFSETQ.

The V gene is TRBV5-4, the J gene TRBJ2-3; TRBD2 agrees at 7 bases. Germline V lookup: CDR1 SGHNT, CDR2 YYREEE (reference sequence). Unmatched junction bases numbered 12, after V lost 0 bases and J lost 5 bases. The CDR3 extends over 17 amino acids. The CDR3 spells CASSLALVGTIGDTQYF. As DNA, the CDR3 is TGTGCCAGCAGCTTGGCCTTGGTCGGGACTATCGGAGATACGCAGTATTTT.

The J gene is TRBJ1-1, the V gene TRBV7-2; possible D gene TRBD1, 6 bases. V shed 1 base and J shed 12 bases, with 12 bases lying between them. CDR3 length: 12 residues. Germline CDR1 SGHTA, CDR2 FQGNSA. The CDR3, as DNA: TGTGCCAGCAGCTTAGTGGACAGCCAAACTTTCTTT. Translating gives CASSLVDSQTFF.

V is TRBV7-2 and J is TRBJ2-7, with 7 bases lining up with TRBD2. Per germline, CDR1 SGHTA and CDR2 FQGNSA. The length of the CDR3 is 13 residues. V lost 5 bases to trimming and J lost 5 bases; unmatched junction nucleotides: 6. This chain's CDR3 is CASSPQSGNEQYF. In nucleotides, the CDR3 is TGTGCCAGCAGCCCGCAAAGCGGGAACGAGCAGTACTTC. Complete variable domain (other parts from reference TRBV7-2 and TRBJ2-7): GAGVSQSPSNKVTEKGKDVELRCDPISGHTALYWYRQSLGQGLEFLIYFQGNSAPDKSGLPSDRFSAERTGGSVSTLTIQRTQQEDSAVYLCASSPQSGNEQYFGPGTRLTVT.

The rearrangement links TRBV5-1 to TRBJ2-1; 9 bases align to TRBD1. Per germline, CDR1 SGHRS and CDR2 YFSETQ. This CDR3 region has 16 residues. The ends lost 0 bases at V and 5 bases at J; junction bases unmatched: 6. Here the CDR3 DNA reads TGCGCCAGCAGCTTGGTTGGGACAGGGCTTAACAATGAGCAGTTCTTC. This encodes CASSLVGTGLNNEQFF.

The chain combines TRBV9 with TRBJ2-7; 8 nucleotides align to TRBD2. Germline values: CDR1 SGDLS, CDR2 YYNGEE. The trim removed 0 bases at V and 0 bases at J, leaving 2 bases unmatched. The CDR3 runs 15 residues. CDR3 in DNA: TGTGCCAGCAGCGTAGAAAGCGGGAGCTCCTACGAGCAGTACTTC. Translation: CASSVESGSSYEQYF.

This chain connects TRBV18 to TRBJ1-1; D unresolved. This CDR3 spans 15 amino acids. V lost 5 bases and J 8 bases, leaving 21 bases between the germline ends. Germline V gene lookup returns CDR1 KGHSH and CDR2 LQKENI. In DNA form, the CDR3 reads TGTGCCAGCTCATTAGGTACCCCGAGTGACTACGAAGCTTTCTTT. Translation: CASSLGTPSDYEAFF.

The V and J genes are TRBV6-1 and TRBJ2-7, with D hard to call. The CDR3 has 14 amino acids. The germline CDR1 and CDR2 sequences are MNHNS and SASEGT. Deletions cut 2 bases from V and 7 bases from J, with 15 bases between. The chain's CDR3 is CASSEIAVPVEQYF. The DNA for the CDR3 is TGTGCCAGCAGTGAAATAGCAGTCCCTGTAGAGCAGTACTTC.

The chain combines TRBV4-1 with TRBJ1-2; TRBD1 is a possible D gene (6 bases). CDR1 and CDR2 from the germline V gene are MGHRA and YSYEKL. Trimming took off 4 bases at V and 4 bases at J, with 16 bases between the two ends. This CDR3 comprises 15 residues. The CDR3 protein is CASSPSTGELYGYTF. CDR3 in DNA: TGCGCCAGCAGCCCCTCGACAGGAGAACTCTATGGCTACACCTTC.

V gene TRBV15 combines with J gene TRBJ2-5; weak D call: TRBD2 (7 bases). The CDR3 length is 14 residues. V dropped 5 bases and J dropped 4 bases, with 14 bases sitting between them. Germline V CDR1 and CDR2: LNHNV, YYDKDF (reference sequence). The CDR3 DNA follows: TGTGCCACCAGCTTACAGGGAGGGGCAGAGACCCAGTACTTC. It codes for CATSLQGGAETQYF.

The chain couples TRBV2 to TRBJ2-7; possibly TRBD1 for D (6 bases). Germline loops: CDR1 SNHLY, CDR2 FYNNEI. CDR3 length: 13 amino acids. V dropped 4 bases and J dropped 6 bases, with 13 bases sitting between them. CDR3 sequence: CASSADGQPEQYF. DNA for the CDR3: TGTGCCAGCAGTGCCGACGGACAGCCCGAGCAGTACTTC.

Turning to this clone: In the same sample, other DNA sequences code for this CDR3. This chain joins TRBV6-4 and TRBJ2-1; D perhaps matches TRBD2 (6 bases). This CDR3 comprises 15 residues. Germline values: CDR1 MRHNA, CDR2 SNTAGT. V was shortened by 0 bases and J by 0 bases, with 6 bases between the two germline ends. DNA of the CDR3: TGTGCCAGCAGTGACTCAGCGGGCTCCTACAATGAGCAGTTCTTC. Protein: CASSDSAGSYNEQFF.

The chain combines TRBV7-9 with TRBJ2-3; a weak D match, TRBD1 (5 bases). The CDR3 has 17 residues. Trimming took 4 bases from V and 0 from J, leaving 17 bases between them. The germline V gene encodes CDR1 SEHNR and CDR2 FQNEAQ (reference sequence). The CDR3 reads CASSSRVSSSSTDTQYF. DNA for the CDR3: TGTGCCAGCAGCTCCAGGGTGAGCTCTTCTAGCACAGATACGCAGTATTTT.

The chain employs TRBV5-1 and TRBJ1-1; 7 bases are shared with TRBD1. CDR1 and CDR2 (germline): SGHRS, YFSETQ. After removal of 4 bases from V and 3 bases from J, the junction contained 9 bases not matched to a gene. The CDR3 spans 15 residues. CDR3 sequence reads: CASSGSGTEYTEAFF. CDR3 bases: TGCGCCAGCAGCGGATCCGGGACAGAATACACTGAAGCTTTCTTT.

The chain links TRBV7-2 to TRBJ2-3; D is perhaps TRBD1 (6 bases). The CDR3 has 12 amino acids. Between the trimmed V and J ends, which lost 1 base and 11 bases, there was a span of 10 bases. Per germline, CDR1 SGHTA and CDR2 FQGNSA. CDR3 sequence (DNA): TGTGCCAGCAGCTTAGATTACAGGGAGCAGTATTTT. It translates to CASSLDYREQYF.

The chain couples TRBV18 to TRBJ2-5; 7 positions agree with TRBD2. J was trimmed by 2 bases and V by 4 bases; bases with no gene match: 16. Germline CDR1 KGHSH, CDR2 LQKENI. The CDR3 is 18 amino acids. The CDR3 DNA sequence: TGTGCCAGCTCACGACTCGAGATCCGCGGGCGGGGGCAAGAGACCCAGTACTTC. Translating gives CASSRLEIRGRGQETQYF.

The rearrangement uses TRBV7-2 and TRBJ2-7; 11 bases align to TRBD1. Germline CDR1 SGHTA, CDR2 FQGNSA. The V and J ends lost 0 bases and 3 bases, in that order; junction bases with no gene match: 1. The CDR3 contains 15 residues. The CDR3: CASSLAGQGDYEQYF. The CDR3 DNA sequence: TGTGCCAGCAGCTTAGCGGGACAGGGGGACTACGAGCAGTACTTC.

This sequence joins TRBV30 and TRBJ1-5; possible D gene TRBD1, 6 bases. With 3 bases removed from V and 7 bases from J, the gap between germline ends came to 16 bases. This CDR3 comprises 14 residues. Germline V gives CDR1 GTSNPN, CDR2 SVGIG (reference sequence). The CDR3 DNA is TGTGCCTGGAGCCCCTCCGGGGGGCAACAGCCCCAGCATTTT. It specifies CAWSPSGGQQPQHF. Complete variable domain (other parts from reference TRBV30 and TRBJ1-5): SQTIHQWPATLVQPVGSPLSLECTVEGTSNPNLYWYRQAAGRGLQLLFYSVGIGQISSEVPQNLSASRPQDRQFILSSKKLLLSDSGFYLCAWSPSGGQQPQHFGDGTRLSIL.

The V call is TRBV6-5, the J call TRBJ1-4; tentatively, D is TRBD1 (5 bases). Deletions cut 6 bases from V and 17 bases from J, with 22 bases between. Germline assignment: CDR1 MNHEY and CDR2 SVGAGI. There are 13 residues in the CDR3. CDR3 sequence (DNA): TGTGCCAGCAGCGACCCCCGGAAGTTGGACATCTTTTTT. This codes for CASSDPRKLDIFF.

The chain is built from TRBV18 and TRBJ1-1, with a tentative D call TRBD1 (5 bases). This CDR3 contains 12 residues. Germline-derived CDR1 and CDR2 are KGHSH and LQKENI. Trimming took off 6 bases at V and 7 bases at J, with 12 bases between the two ends. CDR3 loop: CASSPSGGEAFF. DNA of the CDR3: TGTGCCAGCTCGCCGTCGGGGGGTGAAGCTTTCTTT.

The V and J genes are TRBV5-1 and TRBJ2-5; 13 bases map to TRBD2. Trimming cost V 0 bases and J 5 bases; bases outside gene matches: 10. The CDR3 has 18 amino acids. Germline loops: CDR1 SGHRS, CDR2 YFSETQ. CDR3 residues: CASSLVPLAGGPGETQYF. CDR3 coding DNA: TGCGCCAGCAGCTTGGTTCCACTAGCGGGAGGGCCAGGGGAGACCCAGTACTTC.

The genes are TRBV7-2 and TRBJ2-7, with 9 positions matching TRBD1. This CDR3 comprises 15 residues. V was pared by 3 bases and J by 3 bases, with 6 bases of the junction left unmatched. CDR1 is SGHTA and CDR2 is FQGNSA in the germline V gene. CDR3 sequence reads: CASSFQGQGVYEQYF. CDR3 nucleotides: TGTGCCAGCAGCTTCCAGGGACAGGGAGTCTACGAGCAGTACTTC.

The rearrangement links TRBV5-1 to TRBJ2-7, with D maybe TRBD1 (7 bases). Germline CDR1 reads SGHRS; CDR2 reads YFSETQ. The CDR3 runs 16 residues. Trimming took 4 bases from V and 5 from J, leaving 22 bases between them. The CDR3 DNA reads TGCGCCAGCAGCCCGGGGGCGGGACAGAGTCGCGACGAGCAGTACTTC. Its translation: CASSPGAGQSRDEQYF.